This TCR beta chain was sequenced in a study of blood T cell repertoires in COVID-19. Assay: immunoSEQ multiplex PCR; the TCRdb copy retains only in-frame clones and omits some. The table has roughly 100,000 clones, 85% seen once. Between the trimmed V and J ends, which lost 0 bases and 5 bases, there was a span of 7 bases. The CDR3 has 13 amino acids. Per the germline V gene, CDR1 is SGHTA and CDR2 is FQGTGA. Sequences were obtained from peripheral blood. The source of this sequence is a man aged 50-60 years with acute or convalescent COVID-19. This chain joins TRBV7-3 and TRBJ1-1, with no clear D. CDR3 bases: TGTGCCAGCAGCTTAACCTCTAAAACTGAAGCTTTCTTT. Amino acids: CASSLTSKTEAFF.